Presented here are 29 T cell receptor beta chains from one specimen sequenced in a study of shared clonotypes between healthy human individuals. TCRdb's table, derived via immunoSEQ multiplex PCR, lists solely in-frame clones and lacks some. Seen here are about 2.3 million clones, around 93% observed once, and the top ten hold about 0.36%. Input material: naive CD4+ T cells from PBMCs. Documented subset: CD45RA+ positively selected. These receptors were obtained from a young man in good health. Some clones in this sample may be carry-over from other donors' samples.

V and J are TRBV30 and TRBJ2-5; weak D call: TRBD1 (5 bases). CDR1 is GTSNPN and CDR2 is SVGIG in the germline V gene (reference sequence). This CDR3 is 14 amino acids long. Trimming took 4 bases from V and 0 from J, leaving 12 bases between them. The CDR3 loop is CAWTKPGYQETQYF. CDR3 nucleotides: TGTGCCTGGACCAAGCCAGGGTACCAAGAGACCCAGTACTTC. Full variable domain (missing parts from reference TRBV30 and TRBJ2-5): SQTIHQWPATLVQPVGSPLSLECTVEGTSNPNLYWYRQAAGRGLQLLFYSVGIGQISSEVPQNLSASRPQDRQFILSSKKLLLSDSGFYLCAWTKPGYQETQYFGPGTRLLVL.

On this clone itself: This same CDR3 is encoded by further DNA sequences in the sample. The CDR3 loop is CASSLQGNGANVLTF. The CDR3 DNA reads TGCGCCAGCAGCCTACAGGGGAACGGGGCCAACGTCCTGACTTTC. The rearrangement links TRBV5-1 to TRBJ2-6; 7 positions agree with TRBD1. Germline V CDR1 and CDR2: SGHRS, YFSETQ. The CDR3 consists of 15 residues. V shed 4 bases, J shed 4 bases, and the junction held 5 bases outside the gene matches.

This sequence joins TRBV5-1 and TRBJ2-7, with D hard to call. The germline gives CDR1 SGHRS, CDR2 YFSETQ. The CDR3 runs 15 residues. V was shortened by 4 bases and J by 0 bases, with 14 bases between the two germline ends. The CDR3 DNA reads TGCGCCAGCAGCCCTATTGGGTTCAGCTCCTACGAGCAGTACTTC. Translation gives CASSPIGFSSYEQYF.

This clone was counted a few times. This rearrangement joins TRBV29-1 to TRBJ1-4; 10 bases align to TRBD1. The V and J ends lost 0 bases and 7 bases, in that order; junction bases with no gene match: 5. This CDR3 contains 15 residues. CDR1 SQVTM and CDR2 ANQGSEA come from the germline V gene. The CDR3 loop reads CSVEDRGTGVEKLFF. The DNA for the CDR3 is TGCAGCGTTGAAGATCGGGGGACAGGGGTTGAAAAACTGTTTTTT. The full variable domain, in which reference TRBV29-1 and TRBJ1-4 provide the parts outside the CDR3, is SAVISQKPSRDICQRGTSLTIQCQVDSQVTMMFWYRQQPGQSLTLIATANQGSEATYESGFVIDKFPISRPNLTFSTLTVSNMSPEDSSIYLCSVEDRGTGVEKLFFGSGTQLSVL.

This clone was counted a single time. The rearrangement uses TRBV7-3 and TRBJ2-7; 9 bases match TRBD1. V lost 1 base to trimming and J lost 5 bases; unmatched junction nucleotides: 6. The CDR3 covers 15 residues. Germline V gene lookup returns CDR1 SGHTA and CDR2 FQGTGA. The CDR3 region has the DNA TGTGCCAGCAGCTTAAAGGGGACAGGGCCTAACGAGCAGTACTTC. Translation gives CASSLKGTGPNEQYF.

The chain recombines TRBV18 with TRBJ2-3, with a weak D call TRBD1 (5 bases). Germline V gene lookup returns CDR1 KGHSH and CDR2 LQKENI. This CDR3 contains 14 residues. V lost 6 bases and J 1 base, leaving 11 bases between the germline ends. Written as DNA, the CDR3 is TGTGCCAGCTCCATGGGGCCAGGCACAGATACGCAGTATTTT. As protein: CASSMGPGTDTQYF.

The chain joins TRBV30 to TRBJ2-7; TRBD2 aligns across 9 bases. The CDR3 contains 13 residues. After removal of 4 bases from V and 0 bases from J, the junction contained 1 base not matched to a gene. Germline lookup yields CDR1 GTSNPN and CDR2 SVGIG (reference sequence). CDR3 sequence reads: CAWTAGGSYEQYF. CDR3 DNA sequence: TGTGCCTGGACAGCGGGAGGCTCCTACGAGCAGTACTTC.

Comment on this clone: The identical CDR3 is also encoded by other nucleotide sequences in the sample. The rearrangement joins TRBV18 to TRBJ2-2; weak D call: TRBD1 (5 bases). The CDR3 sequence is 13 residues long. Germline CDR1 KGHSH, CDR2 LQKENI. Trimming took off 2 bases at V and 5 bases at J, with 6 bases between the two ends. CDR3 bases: TGTGCCAGCTCACCAGACAGTACCGGGGAGCTGTTTTTT. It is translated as CASSPDSTGELFF.

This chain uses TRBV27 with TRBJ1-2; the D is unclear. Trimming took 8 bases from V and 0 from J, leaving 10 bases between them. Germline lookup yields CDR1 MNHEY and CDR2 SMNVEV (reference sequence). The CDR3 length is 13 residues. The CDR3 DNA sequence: TGTGCCAGCGGCGACGGAGCTAACTATGGCTACACCTTC. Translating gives CASGDGANYGYTF.

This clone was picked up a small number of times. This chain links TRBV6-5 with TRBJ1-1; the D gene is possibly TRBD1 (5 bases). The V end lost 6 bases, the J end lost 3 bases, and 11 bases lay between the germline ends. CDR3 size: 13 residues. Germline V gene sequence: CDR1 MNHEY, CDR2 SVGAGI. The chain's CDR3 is CASRDMGDTEAFF. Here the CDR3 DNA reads TGTGCCAGCAGGGACATGGGGGACACTGAAGCTTTCTTT.

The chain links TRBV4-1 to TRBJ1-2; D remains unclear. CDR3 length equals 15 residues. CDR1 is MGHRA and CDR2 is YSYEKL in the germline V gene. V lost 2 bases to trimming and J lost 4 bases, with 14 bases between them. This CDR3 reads CASSQPPDGFYGYTF. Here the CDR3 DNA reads TGCGCCAGCAGCCAACCTCCGGACGGATTCTATGGCTACACCTTC.

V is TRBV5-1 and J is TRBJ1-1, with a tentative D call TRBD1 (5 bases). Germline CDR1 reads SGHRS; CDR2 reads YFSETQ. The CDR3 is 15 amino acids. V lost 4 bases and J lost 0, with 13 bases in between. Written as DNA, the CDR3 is TGCGCCAGCAGCCTTCAGGGCCAAATGAACACTGAAGCTTTCTTT. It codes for CASSLQGQMNTEAFF.

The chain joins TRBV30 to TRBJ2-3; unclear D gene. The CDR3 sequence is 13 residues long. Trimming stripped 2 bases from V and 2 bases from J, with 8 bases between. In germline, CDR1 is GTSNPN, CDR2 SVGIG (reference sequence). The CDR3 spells CAWSQTDTDTQYF. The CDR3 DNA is TGTGCCTGGAGTCAGACCGACACAGATACGCAGTATTTT.

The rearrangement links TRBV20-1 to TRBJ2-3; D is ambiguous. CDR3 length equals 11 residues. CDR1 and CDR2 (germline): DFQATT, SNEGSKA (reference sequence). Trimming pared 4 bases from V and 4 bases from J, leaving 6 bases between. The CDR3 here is CSAIWADTQYF. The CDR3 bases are TGCAGTGCTATTTGGGCAGATACGCAGTATTTT.

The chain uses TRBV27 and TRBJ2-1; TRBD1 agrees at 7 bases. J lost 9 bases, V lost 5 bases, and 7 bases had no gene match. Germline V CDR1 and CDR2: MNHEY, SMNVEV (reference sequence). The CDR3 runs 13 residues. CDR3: CASSRPQGVEQFF. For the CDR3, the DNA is TGTGCCAGCAGTAGGCCGCAGGGGGTTGAGCAGTTCTTC.

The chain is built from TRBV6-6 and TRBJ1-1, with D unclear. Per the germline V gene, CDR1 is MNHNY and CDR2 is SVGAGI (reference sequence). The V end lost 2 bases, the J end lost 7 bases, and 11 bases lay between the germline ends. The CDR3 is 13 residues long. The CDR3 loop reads CASSYPGRVEAFF. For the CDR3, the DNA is TGTGCCAGCAGTTACCCAGGTAGGGTTGAAGCTTTCTTT.

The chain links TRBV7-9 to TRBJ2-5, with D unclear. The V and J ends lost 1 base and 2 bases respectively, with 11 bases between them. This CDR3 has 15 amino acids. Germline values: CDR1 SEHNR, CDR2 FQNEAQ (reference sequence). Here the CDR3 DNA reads TGTGCCAGCAGCTTAGTCGTCAGTACACAAGAGACCCAGTACTTC. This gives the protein CASSLVVSTQETQYF.

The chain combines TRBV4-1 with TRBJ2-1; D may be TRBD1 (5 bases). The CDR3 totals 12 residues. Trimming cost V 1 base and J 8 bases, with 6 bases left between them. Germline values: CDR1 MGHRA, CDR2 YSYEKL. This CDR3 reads CASSQVGDEQFF. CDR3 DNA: TGCGCCAGCAGCCAAGTAGGGGATGAGCAGTTCTTC.

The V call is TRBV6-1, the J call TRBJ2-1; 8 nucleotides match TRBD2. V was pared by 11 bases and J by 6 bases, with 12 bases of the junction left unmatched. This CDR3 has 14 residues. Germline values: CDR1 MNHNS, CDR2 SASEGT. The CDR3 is CAARLAIKINEQFF. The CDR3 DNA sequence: TGTGCCGCAAGACTAGCGATTAAGATCAATGAGCAGTTCTTC.

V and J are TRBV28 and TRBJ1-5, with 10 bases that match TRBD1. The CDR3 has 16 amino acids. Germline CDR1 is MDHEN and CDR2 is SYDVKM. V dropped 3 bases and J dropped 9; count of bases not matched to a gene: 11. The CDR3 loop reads CASSLWDRGPGGPQHF. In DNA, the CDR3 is TGTGCCAGCAGTTTGTGGGACAGGGGCCCCGGAGGGCCCCAGCATTTT.

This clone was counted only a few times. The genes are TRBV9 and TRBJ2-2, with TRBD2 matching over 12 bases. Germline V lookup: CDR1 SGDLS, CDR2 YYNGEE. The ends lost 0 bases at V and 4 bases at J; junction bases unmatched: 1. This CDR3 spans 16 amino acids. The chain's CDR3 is CASSVGTSGATGELFF. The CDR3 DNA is TGTGCCAGCAGCGTAGGGACTAGCGGGGCCACCGGGGAGCTGTTTTTT. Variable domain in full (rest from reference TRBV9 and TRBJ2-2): DSGVTQTPKHLITATGQRVTLRCSPRSGDLSVYWYQQSLDQGLQFLIQYYNGEERAKGNILERFSAQQFPDLHSELNLSSLELGDSALYFCASSVGTSGATGELFFGEGSRLTVL.

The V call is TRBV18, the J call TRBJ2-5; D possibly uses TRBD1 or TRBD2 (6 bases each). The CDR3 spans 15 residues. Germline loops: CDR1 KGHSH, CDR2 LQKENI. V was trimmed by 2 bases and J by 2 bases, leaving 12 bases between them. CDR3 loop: CASSPNSGAQETQYF. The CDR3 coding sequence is TGTGCCAGCTCACCAAATTCGGGGGCGCAAGAGACCCAGTACTTC.

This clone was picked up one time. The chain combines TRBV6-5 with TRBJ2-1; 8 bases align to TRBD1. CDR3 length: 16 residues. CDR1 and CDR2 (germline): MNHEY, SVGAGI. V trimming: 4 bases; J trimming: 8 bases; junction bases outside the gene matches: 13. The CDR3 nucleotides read TGTGCCAGCAGTTCCCTACAGGGGGGTTCAGGGGATGAGCAGTTCTTC. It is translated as CASSSLQGGSGDEQFF.

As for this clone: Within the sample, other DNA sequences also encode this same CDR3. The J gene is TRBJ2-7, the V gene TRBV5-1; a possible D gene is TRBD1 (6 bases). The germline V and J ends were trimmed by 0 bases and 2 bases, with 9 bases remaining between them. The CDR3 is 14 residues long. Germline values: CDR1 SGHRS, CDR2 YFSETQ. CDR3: CASSLVGHPYEQYF. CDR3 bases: TGCGCCAGCAGCTTGGTGGGACACCCCTACGAGCAGTACTTC.

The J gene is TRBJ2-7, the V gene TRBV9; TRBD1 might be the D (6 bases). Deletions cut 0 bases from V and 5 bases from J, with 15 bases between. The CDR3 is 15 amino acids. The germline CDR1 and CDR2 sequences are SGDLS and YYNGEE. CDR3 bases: TGTGCCAGCAGCGTAGTCCTCAGGGGATATGACGAGCAGTACTTC. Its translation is CASSVVLRGYDEQYF.

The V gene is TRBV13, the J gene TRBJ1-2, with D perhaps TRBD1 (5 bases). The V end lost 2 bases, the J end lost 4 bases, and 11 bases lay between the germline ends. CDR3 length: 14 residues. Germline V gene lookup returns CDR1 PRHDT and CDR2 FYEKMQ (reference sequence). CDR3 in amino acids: CASSLSGQGYGYTF. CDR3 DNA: TGTGCCAGCAGCTTATCTGGGCAGGGCTATGGCTACACCTTC.

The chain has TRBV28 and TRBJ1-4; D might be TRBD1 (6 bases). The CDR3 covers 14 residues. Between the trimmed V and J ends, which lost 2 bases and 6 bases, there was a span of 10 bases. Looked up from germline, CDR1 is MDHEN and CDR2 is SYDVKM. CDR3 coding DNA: TGTGCCAGCAGTTTAGGCCGGACAGATGAAAAACTGTTTTTT. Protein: CASSLGRTDEKLFF.

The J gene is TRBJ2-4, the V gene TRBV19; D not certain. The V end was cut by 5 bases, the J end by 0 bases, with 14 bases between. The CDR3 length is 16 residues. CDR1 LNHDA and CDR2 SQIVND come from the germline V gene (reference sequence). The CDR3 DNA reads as TGTGCCAGTAGTCCCAGTATTTGGGGAGCCAAAAACATTCAGTACTTC. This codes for CASSPSIWGAKNIQYF.

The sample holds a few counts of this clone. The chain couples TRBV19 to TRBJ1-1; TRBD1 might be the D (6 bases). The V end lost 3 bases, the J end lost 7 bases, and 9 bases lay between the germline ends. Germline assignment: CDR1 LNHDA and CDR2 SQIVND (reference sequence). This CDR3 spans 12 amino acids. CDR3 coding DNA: TGTGCCAGTAGTATCAACAGGGTTGAAGCTTTCTTT. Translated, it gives CASSINRVEAFF. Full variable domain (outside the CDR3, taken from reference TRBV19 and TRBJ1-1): DGGITQSPKYLFRKEGQNVTLSCEQNLNHDAMYWYRQDPGQGLRLIYYSQIVNDFQKGDIAEGYSVSREKKESFPLTVTSAQKNPTAFYLCASSINRVEAFFGQGTRLTVV.